Included here is one T cell receptor beta chain sequence, with context. Its antigen is currently unknown. This entry comes from a study of coeliac disease. Study background: Each coeliac patient was active, refractory type I, or diet-controlled. Study-wide results and limits: Control samples showed higher TRB and TRG clonality than intraepithelial and lamina propria samples in active celiac disease. The authors considered this approach unsuitable for unbiased detection of gliadin-specific T cells. Most TRB amino acid sequences occurred in only one sample.

Sequencing used one aliquot of a few hundred thousand cells per fraction. Germline values: CDR1 SNHLY, CDR2 FYNNEI. Trimming cost V 6 bases and J 7 bases, with 10 bases left between them. There are 12 residues in the CDR3. Data came from immunoSEQ multiplex PCR; TCRdb stores just in-frame clones and leaves some out. This table has about 6,700 clones, approximately 74% appearing once. The specimen was lamina propria lymphocytes from the gut. The TCR comes from a woman between 18 and 29 years old with active celiac disease. The chain carries TRBV2 and TRBJ2-1; D ambiguous. The DNA for the CDR3 is TGTGCCAGCAGAACCCAGGTGAATGAGCAGTTCTTC. It is translated as CASRTQVNEQFF.